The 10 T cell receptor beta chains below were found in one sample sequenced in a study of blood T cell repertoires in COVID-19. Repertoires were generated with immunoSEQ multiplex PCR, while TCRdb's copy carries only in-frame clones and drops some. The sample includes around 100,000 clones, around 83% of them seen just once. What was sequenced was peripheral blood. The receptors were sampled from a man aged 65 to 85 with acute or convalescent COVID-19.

The CDR3 bases are TGTGCCAGCAGTTCCATAATAGGGACAGGGGACCCTCAACGAGATCAGCCCCAGCATTTT. It is translated as CASSSIIGTGDPQRDQPQHF. V and J are TRBV28 and TRBJ1-5; the match to TRBD1 covers 10 bases. This CDR3 has 20 amino acids. Germline loops: CDR1 MDHEN, CDR2 SYDVKM. The trim removed 4 bases at V and 5 bases at J, leaving 20 bases unmatched.

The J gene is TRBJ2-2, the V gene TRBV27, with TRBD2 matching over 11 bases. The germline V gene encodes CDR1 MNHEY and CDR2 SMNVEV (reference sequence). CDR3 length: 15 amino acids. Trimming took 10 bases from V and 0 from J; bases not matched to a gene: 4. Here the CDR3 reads CATLAGAPNTGELFF. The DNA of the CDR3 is TGTGCCACACTAGCGGGGGCTCCGAACACCGGGGAGCTGTTTTTT.

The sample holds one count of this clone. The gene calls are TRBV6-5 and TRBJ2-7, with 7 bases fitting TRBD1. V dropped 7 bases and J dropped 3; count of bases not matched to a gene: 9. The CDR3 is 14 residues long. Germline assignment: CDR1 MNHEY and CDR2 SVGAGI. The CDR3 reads CASTGDSYGYEQYF. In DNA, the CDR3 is TGTGCCAGCACAGGGGACAGTTATGGCTACGAGCAGTACTTC.

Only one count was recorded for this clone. The CDR3 sequence is CASSYTRQGARNEQFF. In DNA form, the CDR3 reads TGTGCCAGCAGTTACACCCGACAGGGGGCGCGGAATGAGCAGTTCTTC. The chain employs TRBV6-2 or TRBV6-3 and TRBJ2-1; 10 nucleotides line up with TRBD1. The CDR3 spans 16 residues. The J segment lost 7 bases and the V segment lost 2 bases, leaving 8 bases of the junction unmatched. Germline loops: CDR1 MNHEY, CDR2 SVGEGT.

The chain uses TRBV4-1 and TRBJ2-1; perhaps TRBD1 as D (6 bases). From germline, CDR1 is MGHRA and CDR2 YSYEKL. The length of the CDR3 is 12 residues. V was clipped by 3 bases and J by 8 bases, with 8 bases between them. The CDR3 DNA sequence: TGCGCCAGCAGCCACAGGGGAGATGAGCAGTTCTTC. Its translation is CASSHRGDEQFF.

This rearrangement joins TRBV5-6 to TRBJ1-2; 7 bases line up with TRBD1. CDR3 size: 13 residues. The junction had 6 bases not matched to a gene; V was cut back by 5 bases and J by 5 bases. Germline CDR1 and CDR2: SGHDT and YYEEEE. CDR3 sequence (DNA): TGTGCCAGCAGGAGGACAGGTTCATATGGCTACACCTTC. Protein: CASRRTGSYGYTF.

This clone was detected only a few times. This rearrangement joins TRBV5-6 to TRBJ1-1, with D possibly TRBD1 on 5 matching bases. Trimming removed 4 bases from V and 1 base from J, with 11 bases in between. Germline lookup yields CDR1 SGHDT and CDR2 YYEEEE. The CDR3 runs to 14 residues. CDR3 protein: CASSPRVGNTEAFF. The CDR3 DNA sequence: TGTGCCAGCAGCCCCAGGGTGGGGAACACTGAAGCTTTCTTT.

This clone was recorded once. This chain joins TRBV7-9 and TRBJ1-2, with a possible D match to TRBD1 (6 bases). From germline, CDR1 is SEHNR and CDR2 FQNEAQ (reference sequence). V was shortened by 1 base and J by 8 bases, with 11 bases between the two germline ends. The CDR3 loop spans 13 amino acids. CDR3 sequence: CASSLVGGPGYTF. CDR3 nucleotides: TGTGCCAGCAGCTTAGTAGGGGGTCCAGGCTACACCTTC.

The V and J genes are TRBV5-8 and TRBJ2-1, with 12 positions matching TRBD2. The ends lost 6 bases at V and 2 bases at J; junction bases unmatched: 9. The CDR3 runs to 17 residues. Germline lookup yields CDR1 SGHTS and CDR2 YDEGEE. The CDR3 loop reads CASIFRTSGTTYNEQFF. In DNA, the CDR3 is TGTGCCAGCATCTTCAGGACTAGCGGGACCACCTACAATGAGCAGTTCTTC.

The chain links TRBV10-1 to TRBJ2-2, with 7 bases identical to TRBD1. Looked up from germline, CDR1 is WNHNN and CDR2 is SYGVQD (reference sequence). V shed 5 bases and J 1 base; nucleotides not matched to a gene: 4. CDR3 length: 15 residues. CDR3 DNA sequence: TGCGCCAGCAGTAAGGGGGCGATGAACACCGGGGAGCTGTTTTTT. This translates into CASSKGAMNTGELFF.